Each of the 28 T cell receptor beta chains below was sequenced from the same sample in a study of cytomegalovirus exposure and HLA in healthy donors. 60 Vbeta and 13 Jbeta primers were used in PCR. Only in-frame clones appear in the TCRdb table, and some are missing; sequencing was by immunoSEQ multiplex PCR. The sample contains 150,000 to 200,000 clones, more than 75% of which appear only once. Sequences were obtained from PBMCs. The receptors here all came from a woman aged 40-49 years in good health and CMV-seronegative.

The chain uses TRBV10-1 and TRBJ2-5, with 7 positions matching TRBD1. V dropped 9 bases and J dropped 8; count of bases not matched to a gene: 9. Germline-derived CDR1 and CDR2 are WNHNN and SYGVQD (reference sequence). The CDR3 length is 12 residues. The chain's CDR3 is CARENRGRTQYF. CDR3 sequence (DNA): TGCGCCAGGGAAAACAGGGGACGAACCCAGTACTTC.

V is TRBV15 and J is TRBJ2-7; TRBD2 matches at 13 bases. V gave up 5 bases and J gave up 3 bases; unmatched junction bases: 7. The CDR3 has 16 residues. CDR1 and CDR2 from the germline V gene are LNHNV and YYDKDF (reference sequence). CDR3 in amino acids: CATSGRTSGSGYEQYF. In nucleotides, the CDR3 is TGTGCCACCAGCGGGAGGACTAGCGGGAGTGGCTACGAGCAGTACTTC.

This clone was counted between two and nine times. The chain employs TRBV7-3 and TRBJ2-3; a possible D gene is TRBD2 (6 bases). Germline V gives CDR1 SGHTA, CDR2 FQGTGA. V was shortened by 2 bases and J by 2 bases, with 8 bases between the two germline ends. This CDR3 comprises 14 residues. In DNA form, the CDR3 reads TGTGCCAGCAGCTTAGGGACTGTCACAGATACGCAGTATTTT. Its protein product is CASSLGTVTDTQYF.

V gene TRBV18 combines with J gene TRBJ2-2, with a weak D call TRBD1 (5 bases). Trimming took off 6 bases at V and 1 base at J, with 15 bases between the two ends. Per the germline V gene, CDR1 is KGHSH and CDR2 is LQKENI. This CDR3 has 16 residues. The chain's CDR3 is CASSSQGLQNTGELFF. In DNA, the CDR3 is TGTGCCAGCTCGTCCCAGGGCCTACAGAACACCGGGGAGCTGTTTTTT.

The rearrangement joins TRBV14 to TRBJ2-7; D is unresolved. The germline V gene encodes CDR1 SGHDN and CDR2 FVKESK. The CDR3 runs to 14 residues. V gave up 0 bases and J gave up 7 bases, with 13 bases separating them. The CDR3 loop reads CASSQDINLREQYF. The CDR3 region has the DNA TGTGCCAGCAGCCAAGATATTAACCTTCGGGAGCAGTACTTC.

The chain couples TRBV10-3 to TRBJ1-5; TRBD1 might be the D (5 bases). The CDR3 contains 15 residues. Trimming shortened V by 3 bases and J by 4 bases, and 13 bases separated the two germline ends. Looked up from germline, CDR1 is ENHRY and CDR2 is SYGVKD. The CDR3 DNA reads TGTGCCATCAGTGACCGGGGAGGGGATAATCAGCCCCAGCATTTT. Translating gives CAISDRGGDNQPQHF.

Comments on this clone: The sample contains more than one DNA sequence encoding this CDR3. V and J are TRBV19 and TRBJ1-5, with D maybe TRBD1 (6 bases). Looked up from germline, CDR1 is LNHDA and CDR2 is SQIVND (reference sequence). The V end lost 6 bases, the J end lost 4 bases, and 16 bases lay between the germline ends. This CDR3 comprises 15 residues. For the CDR3, the DNA is TGTGCCAGTAGCCTGACAGGAGCCTATAATCAGCCCCAGCATTTT. This sequence encodes CASSLTGAYNQPQHF. The entire variable domain, with the rest obtained from reference TRBV19 and TRBJ1-5, is as follows: DGGITQSPKYLFRKEGQNVTLSCEQNLNHDAMYWYRQDPGQGLRLIYYSQIVNDFQKGDIAEGYSVSREKKESFPLTVTSAQKNPTAFYLCASSLTGAYNQPQHFGDGTRLSIL.

This clone was seen only once. The chain recombines TRBV10-3 with TRBJ2-3; TRBD2 matches 15 bases. The trim removed 7 bases at V and 6 bases at J, leaving 5 bases unmatched. The germline CDR1 and CDR2 sequences are ENHRY and SYGVKD. This CDR3 is built from 15 residues. In DNA form, the CDR3 reads TGTGCCATCACCACAGGACTAGCGGGAGGGGATACGCAGTATTTT. This sequence encodes CAITTGLAGGDTQYF.

This clone has only a few counts. The chain recombines TRBV29-1 with TRBJ1-1; 12 bases align to TRBD1. J lost 6 bases, V lost 4 bases, and 18 bases had no gene match. CDR3 length: 18 amino acids. The germline V gene encodes CDR1 SQVTM and CDR2 ANQGSEA. CDR3 nucleotides: TGCAGCGTTGTCGCCGGTGGGGGACAGGGGGCTCGGTATTCTGAAGCTTTCTTT. Amino acids: CSVVAGGGQGARYSEAFF.

V gene TRBV9 combines with J gene TRBJ2-5; 7 nucleotides agree with TRBD1. Unmatched junction bases numbered 11, after V lost 4 bases and J lost 2 bases. The germline V gene has CDR1 SGDLS and CDR2 YYNGEE. This CDR3 region has 16 residues. CDR3 in amino acids: CASSPGWTGAQETQYF. For the CDR3, the DNA is TGTGCCAGCAGCCCGGGGTGGACAGGAGCTCAAGAGACCCAGTACTTC.

The J gene is TRBJ1-2, the V gene TRBV2, with a weak D call TRBD1 (5 bases). Germline V gives CDR1 SNHLY, CDR2 FYNNEI. Trimming took 2 bases from V and 4 from J, leaving 14 bases between them. The CDR3 sequence is 15 residues long. CDR3 sequence reads: CASSEQGSQSYGYTF. The CDR3 region has the DNA TGTGCCAGCAGTGAACAGGGATCCCAGTCCTATGGCTACACCTTC.

The chain couples TRBV19 to TRBJ2-1, with a tentative D call TRBD1 (5 bases). Trimming cost V 3 bases and J 4 bases, with 10 bases left between them. This CDR3 has 14 amino acids. The V gene's germline CDR1 is LNHDA and CDR2 SQIVND (reference sequence). CDR3 nucleotide sequence: TGTGCCAGTAGTATGGGGCAGTCTTACAATGAGCAGTTCTTC. Translated, it gives CASSMGQSYNEQFF. Full variable domain (rest looked up from reference TRBV19 and TRBJ2-1): DGGITQSPKYLFRKEGQNVTLSCEQNLNHDAMYWYRQDPGQGLRLIYYSQIVNDFQKGDIAEGYSVSREKKESFPLTVTSAQKNPTAFYLCASSMGQSYNEQFFGPGTRLTVL.

This sequence joins TRBV5-6 and TRBJ2-1; 12 bases fit TRBD2. The CDR3 sequence is 15 residues long. Trimming at V came to 3 bases and at J to 8 bases, leaving 6 bases not matched to a gene. CDR1 and CDR2 (germline): SGHDT, YYEEEE. CDR3 sequence (DNA): TGTGCCAGCAGCTCAGGACTAGCGGGACTCCATGAGCAGTTCTTC. It encodes CASSSGLAGLHEQFF.

This clone appeared once. The V and J genes are TRBV7-9 and TRBJ1-2, with D uncertain. CDR1 is SEHNR and CDR2 is FQNEAQ in the germline V gene (reference sequence). V gave up 8 bases and J gave up 2 bases, with 9 bases separating them. The CDR3 has 12 residues. CDR3 DNA sequence: TGTGCCAGCCGGAGTTCCAACTATGGCTACACCTTC. Translated: CASRSSNYGYTF.

On this clone itself: At one end, the junction sequence differs from germline, possibly due to a read error. This chain links TRBV7-9 with TRBJ2-1; D might be TRBD2 (6 bases). Germline CDR1 is SEHNR and CDR2 is FQNEAQ (reference sequence). The CDR3 length is 14 residues. CDR3 DNA sequence: TGTTCCAGCAGCTTAGGTCTAACGGGGGATGAGCAGTTCTTC. Translated, it gives CSSSLGLTGDEQFF.

J is TRBJ2-2 and V is TRBV11-2; tentative D call: TRBD2 (5 bases). The germline V gene has CDR1 SGHAT and CDR2 FQNNGV. The V gene lost 5 bases and the J gene lost 5 bases, with 24 bases spanning the gap. The CDR3 consists of 18 residues. CDR3 amino acids: CASSLLTGRSGVTGELFF. As DNA, the CDR3 is TGTGCCAGCAGCCTATTAACCGGGCGAAGCGGAGTAACCGGGGAGCTGTTTTTT.

V gene TRBV15 combines with J gene TRBJ2-3; 16 bases agree with TRBD2. Germline CDR1 is LNHNV and CDR2 is YYDKDF (reference sequence). J gave up 4 bases and V 5 bases, and 3 bases lay outside the gene matches. The CDR3 has 16 amino acids. The CDR3 sequence is CATSEGLAGGSDTQYF. DNA of the CDR3: TGTGCCACCAGCGAGGGACTAGCGGGGGGGTCAGATACGCAGTATTTT.

The chain uses TRBV29-1 and TRBJ1-1, with D maybe TRBD1 (5 bases). V was shortened by 3 bases and J by 10 bases, with 12 bases between the two germline ends. The CDR3 runs to 11 residues. The germline gives CDR1 SQVTM, CDR2 ANQGSEA. Written as DNA, the CDR3 is TGCAGCGTTGAGACAGCCGAGACAGCTTTCTTT. Translating it yields CSVETAETAFF.

V gene TRBV7-2 combines with J gene TRBJ2-5; weak D call: TRBD1 (5 bases). The V end was cut by 1 base, the J end by 4 bases, with 13 bases between. Per germline, CDR1 SGHTA and CDR2 FQGNSA. The CDR3 covers 15 residues. The CDR3: CASSLGGEYRETQYF. DNA for the CDR3: TGTGCCAGCAGCTTAGGGGGCGAATACCGAGAGACCCAGTACTTC.

The gene calls are TRBV29-1 and TRBJ2-5; possible D gene TRBD2, 6 bases. V dropped 2 bases and J dropped 4 bases, with 14 bases sitting between them. Germline V gene sequence: CDR1 SQVTM, CDR2 ANQGSEA. The CDR3 runs to 14 residues. The DNA of the CDR3 is TGCAGCGTTGAATTTATCGGGAGAAGAGAGACCCAGTACTTC. This gives the protein CSVEFIGRRETQYF.

The chain is built from TRBV7-6 and TRBJ2-3; D is ambiguous. V lost 0 bases and J 0 bases, leaving 7 bases between the germline ends. The CDR3 covers 15 residues. Germline loops: CDR1 SGHVS, CDR2 FNYEAQ. The CDR3 is CASSLAEASTDTQYF. The CDR3 bases are TGTGCCAGCAGCTTAGCAGAGGCTAGCACAGATACGCAGTATTTT.

This chain uses TRBV5-1 with TRBJ2-1, with 8 positions matching TRBD1. Germline V lookup: CDR1 SGHRS, CDR2 YFSETQ. The CDR3 has 14 amino acids. The V segment lost 4 bases and the J segment 3 bases; nucleotides outside the gene matches: 3. The DNA of the CDR3 is TGCGCCAGCAGCGCAGGGGGCGACTACAATGAGCAGTTCTTC. It specifies CASSAGGDYNEQFF.

V gene TRBV7-2 combines with J gene TRBJ1-2; 7 positions match TRBD1. The CDR3 is 14 residues long. The germline V gene has CDR1 SGHTA and CDR2 FQGNSA. V lost 5 bases to trimming and J lost 4 bases; unmatched junction nucleotides: 7. DNA for the CDR3: TGTGCCAGCAGCCCACAGGGGTTCGGCTATGGCTACACCTTC. As protein: CASSPQGFGYGYTF. The full variable domain, in which reference TRBV7-2 and TRBJ1-2 provide the parts outside the CDR3, is GAGVSQSPSNKVTEKGKDVELRCDPISGHTALYWYRQSLGQGLEFLIYFQGNSAPDKSGLPSDRFSAERTGGSVSTLTIQRTQQEDSAVYLCASSPQGFGYGYTFGSGTRLTVV.

This chain joins TRBV28 and TRBJ2-7, with D possibly being TRBD1 (6 bases). The CDR3 spans 14 residues. V was shortened by 4 bases and J by 4 bases, with 14 bases between the two germline ends. From germline, CDR1 is MDHEN and CDR2 SYDVKM. CDR3 amino acids: CASSSGTHEYEQYF. DNA for the CDR3: TGTGCCAGCAGTTCCGGGACACACGAATACGAGCAGTACTTC.

The CDR3 loop reads CASTRGAGENEQYF. CDR3 nucleotides: TGTGCCAGCACCCGGGGAGCGGGAGAGAACGAGCAGTACTTC. This chain uses TRBV6-5 with TRBJ2-7, with 8 bases matching TRBD2. The CDR3 runs 14 residues. V shed 7 bases, J shed 5 bases, and the junction held 10 bases outside the gene matches. CDR1 and CDR2 (germline): MNHEY, SVGAGI.

In this sample, this clone turned up once. Here the CDR3 reads CASSLDRYYGYTF. The CDR3 DNA reads as TGTGCCAGCAGCTTGGACAGGTACTATGGCTACACCTTC. The J gene is TRBJ1-2, the V gene TRBV5-6; D might be TRBD1 (5 bases). This CDR3 has 13 amino acids. CDR1 is SGHDT, CDR2 YYEEEE, per germline. V was clipped by 0 bases and J by 3 bases, with 6 bases between them.

This chain joins TRBV28 and TRBJ1-2, with D hard to call. V was shortened by 6 bases and J by 3 bases, with 14 bases between the two germline ends. Per the germline V gene, CDR1 is MDHEN and CDR2 is SYDVKM. The CDR3 covers 14 residues. CDR3 loop: CASRIPDFDYGYTF. In DNA form, the CDR3 reads TGTGCCAGCAGGATCCCAGACTTTGACTATGGCTACACCTTC.

In its sample, this clone was seen once. The rearrangement joins TRBV7-3 to TRBJ2-1; 9 nucleotides match TRBD2. Germline CDR1 SGHTA, CDR2 FQGTGA. Trimming took 2 bases from V and 4 from J; bases not matched to a gene: 3. CDR3 size: 15 residues. CDR3 region: CASSLASGVYNEQFF. CDR3 DNA sequence: TGTGCCAGCAGCTTAGCTAGCGGGGTTTACAATGAGCAGTTCTTC.